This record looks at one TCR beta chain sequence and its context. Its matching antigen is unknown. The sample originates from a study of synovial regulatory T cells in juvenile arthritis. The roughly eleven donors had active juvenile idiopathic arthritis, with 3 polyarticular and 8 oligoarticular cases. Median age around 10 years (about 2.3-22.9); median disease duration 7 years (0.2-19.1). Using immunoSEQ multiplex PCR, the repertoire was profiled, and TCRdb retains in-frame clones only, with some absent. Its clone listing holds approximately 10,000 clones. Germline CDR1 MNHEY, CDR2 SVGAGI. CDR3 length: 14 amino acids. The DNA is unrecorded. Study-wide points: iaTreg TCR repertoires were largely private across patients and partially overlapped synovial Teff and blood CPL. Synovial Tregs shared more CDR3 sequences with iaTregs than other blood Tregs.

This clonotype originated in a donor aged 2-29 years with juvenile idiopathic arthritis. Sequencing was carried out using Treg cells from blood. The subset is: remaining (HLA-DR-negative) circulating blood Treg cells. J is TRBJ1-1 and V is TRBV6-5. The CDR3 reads CASSYDWENTEAFF.